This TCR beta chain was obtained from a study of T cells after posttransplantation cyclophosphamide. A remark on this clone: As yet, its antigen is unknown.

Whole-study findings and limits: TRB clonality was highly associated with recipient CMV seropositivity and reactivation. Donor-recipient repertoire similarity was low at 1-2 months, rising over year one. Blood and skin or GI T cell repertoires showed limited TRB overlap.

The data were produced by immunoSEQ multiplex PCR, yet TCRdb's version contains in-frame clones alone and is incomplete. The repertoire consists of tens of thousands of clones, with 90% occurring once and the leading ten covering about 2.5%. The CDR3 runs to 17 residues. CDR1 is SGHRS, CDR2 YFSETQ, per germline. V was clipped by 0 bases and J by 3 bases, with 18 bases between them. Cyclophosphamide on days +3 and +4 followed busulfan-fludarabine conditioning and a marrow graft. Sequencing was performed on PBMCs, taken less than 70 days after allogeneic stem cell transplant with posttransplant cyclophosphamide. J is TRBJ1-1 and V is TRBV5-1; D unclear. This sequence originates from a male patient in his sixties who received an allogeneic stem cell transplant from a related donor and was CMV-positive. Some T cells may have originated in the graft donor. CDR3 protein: CASSLEHLRMEDTEAFF. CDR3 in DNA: TGCGCCAGCAGCTTGGAGCACCTCCGGATGGAGGACACTGAAGCTTTCTTT.